This record covers a single T cell receptor (beta chain). It has no known antigen specificity. No base quality information exists; no much larger clone differs at one position. The sample originates from a study of cytomegalovirus exposure and HLA in healthy donors (dated by TCRdb to 2016 to 2017). Turning to the overall study: According to a later analysis, the 110 or so validation repertoires were produced on the same platform as the roughly 700 repertoires of the first cohort. The aim of the study was to test whether cataloging public T cell receptors could identify signatures of past pathogen exposure. A separate validation cohort of 100 to 150 different subjects was used in addition to the 666-subject first cohort. High-throughput TCR immunosequencing, statistical association of individual TCRs with disease status, and machine learning were combined to predict cytomegalovirus infection status.

Separate from the approximately 730-subject first cohort, the validation cohort of roughly 130 subjects was the group to which the donors belonged. Paper-wide results and their limitations: In both the original and validation cohorts, the classifier was reported to diagnose cytomegalovirus status with high specificity and sensitivity. The authors suggested that the approach could potentially be extended to other disease states and immunological phenotypes. The validation cohort had no HLA typing available for a later analysis, so co-occurrence within that cohort was assessed over all 120 or so repertoires. Across donors, most TCR sequences were observed very rarely, whereas some public TCRs were present in many individuals. Subsequent analysis determined that TCRs grouped into clusters in the first cohort also showed a tendency toward co-occurrence across the roughly 130 validation repertoires, and approximately 94% of cluster scores exceeded 0. In vitro tests confirmed that three of the cytomegalovirus-associated TCR beta chains recognize cytomegalovirus antigens. In the study, about 150 TCR beta chains were listed as associated with cytomegalovirus.

From a lookup of the germline V gene (reference sequence), CDR1 and CDR2 are GTSNPN and SVGIG. The junction carries 12 bases between V and J, which are trimmed by 0 bases and 4 bases respectively. The CDR3 starts with the cysteine, ends with the phenylalanine, and has 15 residues. Only the CDR3 part of the read is kept: 45 bases, read in frame from the first base. Library method: the immunoSEQ multiplex PCR assay. As for how the authors treated the data: A statistical classification framework was built to diagnose cytomegalovirus status from the catalog of TCR beta chain sequences. The table comes from immuneACCESS by way of TCRdb, which keeps in-frame sequences with V and J called. Part of the clones is missing from these tables; in studies checked, under half for an unresolved V gene and the rest for unknown reasons. Clone size and the V and J calls come from that table; the DNA yielded D and trimming. Counted in this sample were about 88,000 clones; roughly 96% of them appeared once. 0.78% of the sample is taken by the ten largest.

The receptor was derived from a man aged 18-30 years in good health and CMV-seronegative. This chain is built from TRBV30 and TRBJ2-2; 5 matching bases give a weak D call of TRBD2. Sequencing was performed on PBMCs. The encoded CDR3 is CAWSVLTNPTGELFF. The DNA sequence follows: TGTGCCTGGAGTGTACTGACTAATCCCACCGGGGAGCTGTTTTTT.